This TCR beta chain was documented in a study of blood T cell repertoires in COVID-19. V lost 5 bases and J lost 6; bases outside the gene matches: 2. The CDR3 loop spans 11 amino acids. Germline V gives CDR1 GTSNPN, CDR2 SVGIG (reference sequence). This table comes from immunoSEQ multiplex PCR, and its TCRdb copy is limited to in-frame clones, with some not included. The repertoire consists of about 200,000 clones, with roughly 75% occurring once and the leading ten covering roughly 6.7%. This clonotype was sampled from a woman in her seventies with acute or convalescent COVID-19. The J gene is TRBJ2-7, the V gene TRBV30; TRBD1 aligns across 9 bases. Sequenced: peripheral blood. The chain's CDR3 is CAWGTGSEQYV. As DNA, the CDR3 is TGTGCCTGGGGGACAGGGTCCGAGCAGTACGTC.